These 23 T cell receptor beta chains came from one sample sequenced in a study of blood T cell repertoires in COVID-19. Only in-frame clones appear in the TCRdb table, and some are missing; sequencing was by immunoSEQ multiplex PCR. The data contain approximately 240,000 clones, around 87% of them seen just once; the ten biggest clones take up about 3%. The sample consisted of peripheral blood. These receptors were obtained from a woman in her thirties who had recovered from COVID-19.

The chain couples TRBV10-3 to TRBJ2-1; 14 bases are shared with TRBD2. Losses at the gene ends were 7 bases for V and 5 bases for J; bases not matched to a gene: 7. CDR1 and CDR2 (germline): ENHRY, SYGVKD. The CDR3 has 16 residues. CDR3 amino acids: CAITTRTSGGHNEQFF. The CDR3 DNA is TGTGCCATCACGACCCGGACTAGCGGGGGGCACAATGAGCAGTTCTTC.

This clone has a handful of counts. The chain couples TRBV7-9 to TRBJ2-3; 10 bases agree with TRBD2. The CDR3 covers 16 residues. V shed 5 bases and J 2 bases; nucleotides not matched to a gene: 7. Germline CDR1 reads SEHNR; CDR2 reads FQNEAQ (reference sequence). The CDR3 loop reads CASSQRTSGNTDTQYF. In nucleotides, the CDR3 is TGTGCCAGCAGCCAAAGGACTAGCGGAAACACAGATACGCAGTATTTT.

The genes are TRBV29-1 and TRBJ2-7; D gene unclear. Germline assignment: CDR1 SQVTM and CDR2 ANQGSEA. Trimming stripped 7 bases from V and 0 bases from J, with 13 bases between. The CDR3 loop spans 13 amino acids. Written as DNA, the CDR3 is TGCAGCGCCTCCGGCGGTGACTCCTACGAGCAGTACTTC. It yields the protein CSASGGDSYEQYF.

This rearrangement joins TRBV9 to TRBJ2-2, with D maybe TRBD2 (5 bases). V was pared by 9 bases and J by 5 bases, with 11 bases between. Germline CDR1 is SGDLS and CDR2 is YYNGEE. The CDR3 spans 12 residues. The CDR3 loop is CAITGSTGELFF. CDR3 nucleotide sequence: TGTGCCATCACGGGGTCGACCGGGGAGCTGTTTTTT.

The chain is built from TRBV6-5 and TRBJ2-3; 8 nucleotides agree with TRBD2. The CDR3 runs to 16 residues. V gave up 2 bases and J gave up 4 bases; unmatched junction bases: 8. Germline values: CDR1 MNHEY, CDR2 SVGAGI. The CDR3 DNA follows: TGTGCCAGCAGTTACCTCGGACTAGCCCGGTCAGATACGCAGTATTTT. This sequence encodes CASSYLGLARSDTQYF.

This rearrangement joins TRBV5-1 to TRBJ1-2, with D possibly being TRBD1 (5 bases). Germline V gene lookup returns CDR1 SGHRS and CDR2 YFSETQ. The CDR3 extends over 22 amino acids. V shed 2 bases and J shed 1 base, with 33 bases lying between them. The CDR3 reads CASSFSQGRGGRGSYNNYGYTF. Here the CDR3 DNA reads TGCGCCAGCAGCTTCAGCCAAGGTCGCGGCGGGCGGGGCAGTTATAATAACTATGGCTACACCTTC.

The V call is TRBV6-5, the J call TRBJ1-2; 8 nucleotides align to TRBD1. J lost 3 bases, V lost 6 bases, and 6 bases had no gene match. The CDR3 has 14 residues. The germline V gene has CDR1 MNHEY and CDR2 SVGAGI. DNA for the CDR3: TGTGCCAGCAGAGCAGGGGGCTCATACTATGGCTACACCTTC. Protein sequence: CASRAGGSYYGYTF.

The chain recombines TRBV6-1 with TRBJ2-5; 8 bases align to TRBD2. The germline gives CDR1 MNHNS, CDR2 SASEGT. V lost 1 base, J lost 0 bases, and 4 bases stayed unmatched. The CDR3 has 16 amino acids. CDR3 region: CASSEVAGLYQETQYF. CDR3 DNA sequence: TGTGCCAGCAGTGAAGTAGCGGGGTTGTACCAAGAGACCCAGTACTTC.

The rearrangement links TRBV19 to TRBJ2-3, with D maybe TRBD2 (6 bases). Trimming removed 11 bases at V and 4 bases at J, with 13 bases between. The CDR3 is made up of 12 amino acids. CDR1 LNHDA and CDR2 SQIVND come from the germline V gene (reference sequence). As DNA, the CDR3 is TGTGCCGCGGGGTGGGAGGCAGATACGCAGTATTTT. It encodes CAAGWEADTQYF.

The chain employs TRBV5-8 and TRBJ1-5; D gene unclear. The CDR3 consists of 14 residues. V lost 4 bases and J 6 bases, leaving 14 bases between the germline ends. Germline V CDR1 and CDR2: SGHTS, YDEGEE. The CDR3 DNA reads as TGTGCCAGCAGCCCCGCAGGAATCGGTCAGCCCCAGCATTTT. Translated: CASSPAGIGQPQHF.

The genes are TRBV9 and TRBJ1-3; D is uncertain. This CDR3 has 16 residues. Germline CDR1 SGDLS, CDR2 YYNGEE. Deletions cut 5 bases from V and 0 bases from J, with 15 bases between. In DNA form, the CDR3 reads TGTGCCAGCAGTCCCCAGCAGCGGGGCTCTGGAAACACCATATATTTT. Amino acid sequence: CASSPQQRGSGNTIYF.

The gene calls are TRBV5-4 and TRBJ2-6; D call uncertain. Germline V gene lookup returns CDR1 SGHNT and CDR2 YYREEE (reference sequence). V was shortened by 4 bases and J by 4 bases, with 6 bases between the two germline ends. The length of the CDR3 is 13 residues. The CDR3 DNA follows: TGTGCCAGCAGCGTGGCAGGGGCCAACGTCCTGACTTTC. Its protein is CASSVAGANVLTF.

The chain joins TRBV6-5 to TRBJ1-2; 11 bases align to TRBD1. This CDR3 contains 14 residues. Trimming took 5 bases from V and 7 from J; bases not matched to a gene: 6. The germline V gene encodes CDR1 MNHEY and CDR2 SVGAGI. The CDR3 is CASSIGQGAFGYTF. As DNA, the CDR3 is TGTGCCAGCAGTATCGGACAGGGGGCATTTGGCTACACCTTC.

This clone occurred once. The chain joins TRBV5-1 to TRBJ1-2, with 7 bases fitting TRBD1. CDR1 SGHRS and CDR2 YFSETQ come from the germline V gene. This CDR3 is 14 amino acids long. Unmatched junction bases numbered 7, after V lost 3 bases and J lost 5 bases. As DNA, the CDR3 is TGCGCCAGCAGCTCTACAGGGGAGCAATATGGCTACACCTTC. It yields the protein CASSSTGEQYGYTF.

This chain links TRBV6-5 with TRBJ2-1; 8 nucleotides align to TRBD2. Germline loops: CDR1 MNHEY, CDR2 SVGAGI. Trimming removed 6 bases from V and 7 bases from J; junction bases left unmatched: 11. This CDR3 spans 15 amino acids. The CDR3 DNA is TGTGCCAGCAGGACCGGGACTAGGTTGGAGAATGAGCAGTTCTTC. As protein: CASRTGTRLENEQFF.

This clone was counted once. Germline is not matched at one junction end, which may reflect a read error. This chain joins TRBV7-6 and TRBJ1-4; 8 positions agree with TRBD1. Per the germline V gene, CDR1 is SGHVS and CDR2 is FNYEAQ. There are 17 residues in the CDR3. The CDR3 nucleotides are TGTGCCAGAAGCTTGGGACAGGCGCTATGGGTTGGTGAAAAACTGTTTTTT. Its translation: CARSLGQALWVGEKLFF.

This clone was recorded once. The chain employs TRBV11-2 and TRBJ2-1; D remains ambiguous. V was trimmed by 2 bases and J by 5 bases, leaving 7 bases between them. Germline values: CDR1 SGHAT, CDR2 FQNNGV. The CDR3 consists of 13 residues. The CDR3 loop reads CASSLNTNNEQFF. The CDR3 DNA reads TGTGCCAGCAGCTTAAACACCAACAATGAGCAGTTCTTC.

This clone was seen more than once but under ten times. V and J are TRBV4-3 and TRBJ2-6; 7 bases agree with TRBD1. Trimming cost V 1 base and J 0 bases; bases outside gene matches: 6. The CDR3 contains 18 residues. Germline V CDR1 and CDR2: LGHNA, YSLEER. The CDR3 protein is CASSQGQGGVSGANVLTF. The DNA for the CDR3 is TGCGCCAGCAGCCAAGGACAGGGTGGGGTCTCTGGGGCCAACGTCCTGACTTTC.

This rearrangement joins TRBV3-1 (or the pseudogene TRBV3-2) to TRBJ1-2; D is unclear. Germline CDR1 is LGHDT and CDR2 is YNNKEL (reference sequence). V was shortened by 1 base and J by 5 bases, with 14 bases between the two germline ends. This CDR3 has 15 amino acids. The CDR3 DNA is TGTGCCAGCAGCCAAGTAGGAGGGCTTGGGTATGGCTACACCTTC. Protein product: CASSQVGGLGYGYTF.

The CDR3 loop is CASSQDRRGIYGYTF. As DNA, the CDR3 is TGCGCCAGCAGCCAAGATCGTCGGGGGATCTATGGCTACACCTTC. This chain uses TRBV4-1 with TRBJ1-2; D perhaps matches TRBD1 (5 bases). Looked up from germline, CDR1 is MGHRA and CDR2 is YSYEKL. There are 15 residues in the CDR3. Trimming shortened V by 0 bases and J by 4 bases, and 12 bases separated the two germline ends.

The V call is TRBV5-4, the J call TRBJ2-7, with 7 bases identical to TRBD2. Germline V gene data show CDR1 as SGHNT and CDR2 as YYREEE (reference sequence). The CDR3 is 15 residues long. Trimming took 1 base from V and 0 from J; bases not matched to a gene: 4. The CDR3 here is CASSLMGGGSYEQYF. CDR3 coding DNA: TGTGCCAGCAGCTTGATGGGCGGGGGCTCCTACGAGCAGTACTTC.

This clone was observed a single time. The junction does not match germline at one end; this may be a read error. The gene calls are TRBV4-1 and TRBJ2-7; 10 bases fit TRBD1. This CDR3 has 14 amino acids. The germline V gene encodes CDR1 MGHRA and CDR2 YSYEKL. The CDR3 spells CPSSGQGGDYEQYF. The CDR3 DNA reads as TGCCCCAGCAGCGGACAGGGGGGGGACTACGAGCAGTACTTC.

The V gene is TRBV5-1, the J gene TRBJ2-1; D gene ambiguous. Deletions cut 0 bases from V and 5 bases from J, with 6 bases between. CDR3 length: 13 amino acids. CDR1 is SGHRS, CDR2 YFSETQ, per germline. The CDR3 DNA follows: TGCGCCAGCAGCTTGGATAGAAACAATGAGCAGTTCTTC. Translating gives CASSLDRNNEQFF. Combining the CDR3 with reference TRBV5-1 and TRBJ2-1 gives the whole variable domain KAGVTQTPRYLIKTRGQQVTLSCSPISGHRSVSWYQQTPGQGLQFLFEYFSETQRNKGNFPGRFSGRQFSNSRSEMNVSTLELGDSALYLCASSLDRNNEQFFGPGTRLTVL.